This entry lists 31 T cell receptor beta chains sequenced from one sample in a study of regulatory T cells in long-lasting Graves disease. This sample's time point: newly diagnosed GD, antithyroid drugs for less than 3 months. The authors made the TCR library using RNA they extracted from PBMCs. The authors built TCR beta libraries using iRepertoire HTBI primers and Arm-PCR of CDR3 regions. TCRdb independently ran MiXCR on the multiplex PCR reads; one entry per CDR3 protein. The table shows about 220,000 distinct CDR3 sequences, with roughly 19% occurring only once. The same sample was also used in a study of T cells in Graves' hyperthyroidism and ophthalmopathy.

The starting material was peripheral blood mononuclear cells (PBMCs), obtained at new diagnosis, from a patient treated with antithyroid drugs. These receptors were obtained from a woman aged 25 to 39 with Graves disease.

This clonotype was observed many times. The chain is built from TRBV28 and TRBJ1-1; D unclear. The CDR3 is 13 residues long. Per germline, CDR1 MDHEN and CDR2 SYDVKM. The ends were cut back, 2 bases at V and 1 base at J, with 5 bases in the middle. CDR3 in amino acids: CASSLRRNTEAFF. CDR3 bases: TGTGCCAGCAGTTTAAGGAGGAACACTGAAGCTTTCTTT.

This rearrangement joins TRBV20-1 to TRBJ2-1, with 8 bases fitting TRBD2. V trimming: 5 bases; J trimming: 3 bases; junction bases outside the gene matches: 18. This CDR3 region has 18 residues. Germline V gene sequence: CDR1 DFQATT, CDR2 SNEGSKA (reference sequence). As DNA, the CDR3 is TGCAGTGCTGGCGGGGGGCTAGCGGCCCAGTTGAACTACAATGAGCAGTTCTTC. It specifies CSAGGGLAAQLNYNEQFF.

At least ten counts were recorded for this clonotype. This chain joins TRBV12-3 or TRBV12-4 and TRBJ2-2; 10 nucleotides agree with TRBD1. The length of the CDR3 is 14 residues. Trimming at V came to 6 bases and at J to 5 bases, leaving 3 bases not matched to a gene. In nucleotides, the CDR3 is TGTGCCAGCAGGACAGGGGGCCGGACCGGGGAGCTGTTTTTT. This gives the protein CASRTGGRTGELFF.

This clonotype came up many times. This sequence joins TRBV30 and TRBJ1-2; 11 positions agree with TRBD1. The CDR3 has 13 amino acids. Germline assignment: CDR1 GTSNPN and CDR2 SVGIG (reference sequence). Trimming at V came to 1 base and at J to 8 bases, leaving 3 bases not matched to a gene. DNA for the CDR3: TGTGCCTGGAGTGAGGACAGGGGGCGAGGCTACACCTTC. It specifies CAWSEDRGRGYTF.

This clonotype was picked up many times. The chain links TRBV6-2 or TRBV6-3 to TRBJ1-1; possible D gene TRBD1, 5 bases. V was cut by 2 bases and J by 4 bases, with 11 bases left in between. CDR1 is MNHEY and CDR2 is SVGEGT in the germline V gene. This CDR3 is built from 14 residues. The CDR3 protein is CASSYPGLATEAFF. CDR3 DNA: TGTGCCAGCAGTTACCCAGGGCTGGCCACTGAAGCTTTCTTT.

This clonotype came up many times. This rearrangement joins TRBV29-1 to TRBJ2-3, with TRBD2 identical over 7 bases. V lost 5 bases to trimming and J lost 0 bases; unmatched junction nucleotides: 5. CDR3 length equals 14 residues. CDR1 and CDR2 from the germline V gene are SQVTM and ANQGSEA. The CDR3 region is CSVLASGSTDTQYF. CDR3 nucleotides: TGCAGCGTTTTGGCTAGCGGAAGCACAGATACGCAGTATTTT.

The chain joins TRBV2 to TRBJ2-5; 9 bases are a match to TRBD2. V was pared by 3 bases and J by 7 bases, with 15 bases of the junction left unmatched. The V gene's germline CDR1 is SNHLY and CDR2 FYNNEI. CDR3 length: 17 residues. The CDR3 region has the DNA TGTGCCAGCAGTGACGTGGCGGTAGCGGGAGAGGTTGGGACCCAGTACTTC. It specifies CASSDVAVAGEVGTQYF.

V usage is TRBV5-4 and J usage is TRBJ1-5; 8 nucleotides align to TRBD1. The CDR3 contains 16 residues. V gave up 4 bases and J gave up 4 bases; unmatched junction bases: 10. The germline CDR1 and CDR2 sequences are SGHNT and YYREEE (reference sequence). Here the CDR3 DNA reads TGTGCCAGCAGCCCCACGCCAGGGGACAGGAATCAGCCCCAGCATTTT. It codes for CASSPTPGDRNQPQHF.

This clonotype has a count of ten or more. The gene calls are TRBV2 and TRBJ1-5, with 9 bases aligning to TRBD1. After removal of 5 bases from V and 1 base from J, the junction contained 3 bases not matched to a gene. Germline lookup yields CDR1 SNHLY and CDR2 FYNNEI. The CDR3 runs to 15 residues. CDR3 DNA sequence: TGTGCCAGCAGTTTTGGACAGGGGAGCAATCAGCCCCAGCATTTT. This encodes CASSFGQGSNQPQHF. The variable domain in full, completed from reference TRBV2 and TRBJ1-5, reads EPEVTQTPSHQVTQMGQEVILRCVPISNHLYFYWYRQILGQKVEFLVSFYNNEISEKSEIFDDQFSVERPDGSNFTLKIRSTKLEDSAMYFCASSFGQGSNQPQHFGDGTRLSIL.

The sample holds many counts of this clonotype. The J gene is TRBJ2-3, the V gene TRBV2; 7 bases line up with TRBD1. CDR1 and CDR2 (germline): SNHLY, FYNNEI. The V gene end was trimmed by 9 bases and the J gene end by 5 bases; junction bases not matched to a gene: 8. This CDR3 comprises 13 residues. The CDR3 region has the DNA TGTGCCAGAACAGGGGTTTTGGGAGATACGCAGTATTTT. It specifies CARTGVLGDTQYF.

This clonotype was counted ten times or more. The V gene is TRBV25-1, the J gene TRBJ2-5, with TRBD2 as a possible D gene (5 bases). This CDR3 region has 10 residues. Germline-derived CDR1 and CDR2 are MGHDK and SYGVNS. V gave up 3 bases and J gave up 9 bases, with 5 bases separating them. The CDR3 loop reads CASSEEAQYF. The DNA of the CDR3 is TGTGCCAGCAGTGAGGAGGCCCAGTACTTC. Full variable domain (remainder filled in from reference TRBV25-1 and TRBJ2-5): EADIYQTPRYLVIGTGKKITLECSQTMGHDKMYWYQQDPGMELHLIHYSYGVNSTEKGDLSSESTVSRIRTEHFPLTLESARPSHTSQYLCASSEEAQYFGPGTRLLVL.

Concerning this clonotype itself: A far more abundant clone sits one base away, making this likely a read error. Since the CDR3 does not end with the conserved phenylalanine or tryptophan, this likely comes from a read error. The DNA is omitted, as the CDR3 cannot be located on it reliably, and the CDR3 follows TCRdb's listing. The rearrangement uses TRBV11-2 and TRBJ1-4; TRBD1, as called in the table, went unchecked against the DNA. The CDR3 has 12 amino acids, counting both end residues. Germline loops: CDR1 SGHAT, CDR2 FQNNGV. CDR3 residues: CASSPTLGGPVS.

This clonotype was counted at least ten times. The chain joins TRBV27 to TRBJ1-4; tentatively, D is TRBD1 (5 bases). V shed 6 bases and J shed 3 bases, with 17 bases lying between them. The CDR3 contains 16 residues. Germline-derived CDR1 and CDR2 are MNHEY and SMNVEV (reference sequence). The CDR3 sequence is CASRRKGVGANEKLFF. The CDR3 DNA is TGTGCCAGCAGAAGGAAGGGTGTGGGGGCTAATGAAAAACTGTTTTTT.

This clonotype was recorded a few times. The chain uses TRBV9 and TRBJ1-6; 10 bases are a match to TRBD1. V trimming: 0 bases; J trimming: 7 bases; junction bases outside the gene matches: 13. Germline CDR1 is SGDLS and CDR2 is YYNGEE. The CDR3 spans 19 residues. As DNA, the CDR3 is TGTGCCAGCAGCGTAGCGGATGGACGTGGGACAGGGGAGAATTCACCCCTCCACTTT. This sequence encodes CASSVADGRGTGENSPLHF.

This clonotype was recorded many times. This chain uses TRBV30 with TRBJ2-7, with 10 bases that match TRBD2. This CDR3 region has 15 residues. V shed 3 bases, J shed 3 bases, and the junction held 8 bases outside the gene matches. Germline lookup yields CDR1 GTSNPN and CDR2 SVGIG (reference sequence). For the CDR3, the DNA is TGTGCCTGGAGCCTTAGCGGGAGGTGGGGCTACGAGCAGTACTTC. Translating gives CAWSLSGRWGYEQYF.

As to this clonotype: With a far larger clone one base away, a read error is the likely cause. The V and J genes are TRBV11-2 and TRBJ2-5, with D possibly TRBD2 on 6 matching bases. V was trimmed by 7 bases and J by 11 bases, leaving 23 bases between them. The CDR3 is made up of 14 amino acids. Germline CDR1 reads SGHAT; CDR2 reads FQNNGV. CDR3 protein: CASIGEVSYNEQYF. The CDR3 DNA follows: TGTGCCAGCATAGGGGAGGTCTCCTACAATGAGCAGTACTTC.

Ten or more counts support this clonotype. The V call is TRBV11-2, the J call TRBJ2-3, with D unresolved. Germline V gene sequence: CDR1 SGHAT, CDR2 FQNNGV. The CDR3 consists of 13 residues. V lost 3 bases and J lost 1, with 5 bases in between. CDR3 in amino acids: CASSFLRTDTQYF. CDR3 nucleotide sequence: TGTGCCAGCAGCTTCCTTCGCACAGATACGCAGTATTTT.

Turning to this clonotype: The conserved final phenylalanine or tryptophan is absent from the CDR3, which likely points to a read error. V gene TRBV27 combines with J gene TRBJ1-2, with TRBD1 as a possible D gene (6 bases). CDR1 MNHEY and CDR2 SMNVEV come from the germline V gene (reference sequence). This CDR3 spans 16 amino acids. The V end was cut by 7 bases, the J end by 2 bases, with 20 bases between. The CDR3 DNA follows: TGTGCCAGCACCCCCCTGGGTGTCGGACAGAACTATGGCTACACCCTC. Its translation is CASTPLGVGQNYGYTL.

This clonotype was found many times. V is TRBV4-1 and J is TRBJ1-1; D remains unclear. The CDR3 contains 13 residues. Trimming removed 2 bases at V and 2 bases at J, with 6 bases between. Germline V gene lookup returns CDR1 MGHRA and CDR2 YSYEKL. The CDR3 here is CASSQRVNTEAFF. In nucleotides, the CDR3 is TGCGCCAGCAGCCAAAGAGTTAACACTGAAGCTTTCTTT.

The V and J genes are TRBV7-2 and TRBJ2-1; D gene unclear. Deletions cut 0 bases from V and 7 bases from J, with 10 bases between. The germline CDR1 and CDR2 sequences are SGHTA and FQGNSA. The CDR3 spans 14 residues. CDR3 in amino acids: CASSLAGSLNEQFF. The CDR3 DNA reads as TGTGCCAGCAGCTTAGCGGGATCGCTGAATGAGCAGTTCTTC.

The gene calls are TRBV28 and TRBJ1-3; no clear D gene. Between the trimmed V and J ends, which lost 5 bases and 3 bases, there was a span of 11 bases. The CDR3 runs to 14 residues. The V gene's germline CDR1 is MDHEN and CDR2 SYDVKM. This chain's CDR3 is CASSPNRVGNTIYF. DNA of the CDR3: TGTGCCAGCAGTCCGAACCGTGTTGGAAACACCATATATTTT.

This clonotype was counted many times. This sequence joins TRBV11-3 and TRBJ2-1; the D gene is possibly TRBD2 (5 bases). Per the germline V gene, CDR1 is SGHNT and CDR2 is YENEEA. Trimming removed 6 bases from V and 5 bases from J, with 20 bases in between. The CDR3 is 16 residues long. The CDR3 spells CASRAPGLPSHNEQFF. CDR3 nucleotides: TGTGCCAGCAGAGCCCCCGGGCTCCCTAGCCACAATGAGCAGTTCTTC.

This clonotype was seen at least ten times. The V gene is TRBV3-1, the J gene TRBJ1-6, with D possibly matching TRBD1 (5 bases). The length of the CDR3 is 15 residues. V was cut by 1 base and J by 7 bases, with 11 bases left in between. Germline loops: CDR1 LGHDT, CDR2 YNNKEL (reference sequence). CDR3 sequence: CASSQASQANSPLHF. The DNA for the CDR3 is TGTGCCAGCAGCCAAGCTTCACAGGCAAATTCACCCCTCCACTTT.

This clonotype was detected ten times or more. V and J are TRBV7-8 and TRBJ2-1; D is perhaps TRBD2 (6 bases). The CDR3 spans 18 residues. Looked up from germline, CDR1 is SGHVS and CDR2 is FQNEAQ. V was shortened by 7 bases and J by 0 bases, with 22 bases between the two germline ends. The CDR3 nucleotides read TGTGCCAGCACCTCACGAGGGACGGAGGGTATCTCCTACAATGAGCAGTTCTTC. Encoded protein: CASTSRGTEGISYNEQFF. The entire variable domain, with the rest obtained from reference TRBV7-8 and TRBJ2-1, is as follows: GAGVSQSPRYKVAKRGQDVALRCDPISGHVSLFWYQQALGQGPEFLTYFQNEAQLDKSGLPSDRFFAERPEGSVSTLKIQRTQQEDSAVYLCASTSRGTEGISYNEQFFGPGTRLTVL.

The chain joins TRBV5-4 to TRBJ2-2; D is perhaps TRBD2 (6 bases). Germline V gene sequence: CDR1 SGHNT, CDR2 YYREEE (reference sequence). The ends were cut back, 4 bases at V and 3 bases at J, with 10 bases in the middle. CDR3 size: 14 residues. The CDR3 sequence is CASSRREDTGELFF. For the CDR3, the DNA is TGTGCCAGCAGCAGGAGGGAGGACACCGGGGAGCTGTTTTTT.

This clonotype was found many times. This chain connects TRBV27 to TRBJ2-4, with D possibly being TRBD1 (6 bases). V was trimmed by 5 bases and J by 0 bases, leaving 14 bases between them. The germline V gene encodes CDR1 MNHEY and CDR2 SMNVEV (reference sequence). The CDR3 spans 16 residues. The CDR3 region has the DNA TGTGCCAGCAGTCCTACACTCAGGGGAGCCAAAAACATTCAGTACTTC. It is translated as CASSPTLRGAKNIQYF.

The CDR3, as DNA: TGCAGTGCGAGGAGTTCCACCTACAATGAGCAGTTCTTC. The encoded protein is CSARSSTYNEQFF. The chain carries TRBV20-1 and TRBJ2-1; D unclear. V was shortened by 6 bases and J by 2 bases, with 11 bases between the two germline ends. The length of the CDR3 is 13 residues. The germline gives CDR1 DFQATT, CDR2 SNEGSKA (reference sequence).

The gene calls are TRBV19 and TRBJ1-4; no clear D. There are 14 residues in the CDR3. The V end lost 3 bases, the J end lost 2 bases, and 7 bases lay between the germline ends. Germline assignment: CDR1 LNHDA and CDR2 SQIVND (reference sequence). CDR3 DNA: TGTGCCAGTAGTATCTGGAGGACTAATGAAAAACTGTTTTTT. Protein sequence: CASSIWRTNEKLFF.

For this clonotype: The junction departs from the called germline gene at one end, perhaps through a read error. V and J are TRBV11-2 and TRBJ2-3; D remains unclear. In germline, CDR1 is SGHAT, CDR2 FQNNGV. CDR3 size: 14 residues. CDR3 sequence reads: CDSSPPEATDTQCF. CDR3 coding DNA: TGTGACAGCAGCCCCCCCGAGGCCACAGATACACAGTGTTTT.

This clonotype occurred many times. This rearrangement joins TRBV10-3 to TRBJ1-5; 10 bases match TRBD1. The V segment lost 6 bases and the J segment 6 bases; nucleotides outside the gene matches: 8. From germline, CDR1 is ENHRY and CDR2 SYGVKD. The CDR3 is 15 residues long. CDR3 DNA sequence: TGTGCCATCAGACCTGACAGGGGGCAGGGTCAGCCCCAGCATTTT. It is translated as CAIRPDRGQGQPQHF.

This clonotype was found many times. The CDR3 sequence is CASSLDRGTDTQYF. CDR3 sequence (DNA): TGTGCCAGCAGCTTAGATCGGGGAACAGATACGCAGTATTTT. V gene TRBV3-1 combines with J gene TRBJ2-3; the D gene is possibly TRBD2 (5 bases). The length of the CDR3 is 14 residues. Germline CDR1 is LGHDT and CDR2 is YNNKEL (reference sequence). Trimming cost V 5 bases and J 3 bases, with 12 bases left between them.